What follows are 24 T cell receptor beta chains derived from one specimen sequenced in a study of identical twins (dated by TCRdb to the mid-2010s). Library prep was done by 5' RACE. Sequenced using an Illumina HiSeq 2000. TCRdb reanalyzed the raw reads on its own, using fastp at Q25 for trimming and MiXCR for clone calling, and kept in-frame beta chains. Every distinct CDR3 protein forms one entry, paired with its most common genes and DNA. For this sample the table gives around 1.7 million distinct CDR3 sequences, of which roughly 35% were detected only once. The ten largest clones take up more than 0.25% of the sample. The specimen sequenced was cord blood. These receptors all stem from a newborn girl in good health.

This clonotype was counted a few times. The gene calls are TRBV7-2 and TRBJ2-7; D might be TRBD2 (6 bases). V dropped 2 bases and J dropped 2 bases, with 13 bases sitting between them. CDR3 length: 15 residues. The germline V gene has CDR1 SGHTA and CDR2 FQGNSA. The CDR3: CASSLIWDLPYEQYF. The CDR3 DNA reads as TGTGCCAGCAGCTTAATATGGGACTTACCCTACGAGCAGTACTTC.

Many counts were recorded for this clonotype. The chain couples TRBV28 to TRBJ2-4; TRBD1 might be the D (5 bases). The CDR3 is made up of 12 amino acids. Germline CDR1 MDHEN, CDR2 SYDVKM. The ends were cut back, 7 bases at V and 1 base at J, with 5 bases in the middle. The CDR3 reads CASNRAKNIQYF. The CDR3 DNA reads TGTGCCAGCAACAGGGCCAAAAACATTCAGTACTTC.

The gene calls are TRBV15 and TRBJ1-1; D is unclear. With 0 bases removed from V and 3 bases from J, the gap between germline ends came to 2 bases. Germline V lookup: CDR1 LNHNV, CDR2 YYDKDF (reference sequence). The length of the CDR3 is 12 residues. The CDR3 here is CATSRDYTEAFF. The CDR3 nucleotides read TGTGCCACCAGCAGAGACTACACTGAAGCTTTCTTT.

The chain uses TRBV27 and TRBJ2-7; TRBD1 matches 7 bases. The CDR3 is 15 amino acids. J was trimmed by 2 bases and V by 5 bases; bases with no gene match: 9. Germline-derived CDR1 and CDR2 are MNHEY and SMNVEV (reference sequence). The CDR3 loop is CASSTSTGTTYEQYF. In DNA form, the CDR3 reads TGTGCCAGCAGTACCTCGACAGGGACCACCTACGAGCAGTACTTC.

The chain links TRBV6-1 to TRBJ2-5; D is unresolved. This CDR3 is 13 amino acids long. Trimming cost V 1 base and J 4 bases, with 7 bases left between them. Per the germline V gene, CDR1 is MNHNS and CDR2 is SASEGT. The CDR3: CASSEVGLETQYF. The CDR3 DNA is TGTGCCAGCAGTGAAGTAGGGCTAGAGACCCAGTACTTC.

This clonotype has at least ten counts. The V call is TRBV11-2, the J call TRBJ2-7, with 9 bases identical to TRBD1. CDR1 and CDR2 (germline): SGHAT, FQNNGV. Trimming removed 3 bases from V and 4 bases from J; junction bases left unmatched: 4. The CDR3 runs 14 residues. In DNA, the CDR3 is TGTGCCAGCAGCTTGCCGGGACAGGGTTACGAGCAGTACTTC. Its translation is CASSLPGQGYEQYF.

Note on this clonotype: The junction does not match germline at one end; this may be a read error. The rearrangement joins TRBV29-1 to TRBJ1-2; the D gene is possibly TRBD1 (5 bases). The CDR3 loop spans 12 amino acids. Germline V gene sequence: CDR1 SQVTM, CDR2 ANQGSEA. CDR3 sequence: CSIEGSDVGYTF. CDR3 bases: TGCAGCATTGAGGGGTCGGACGTTGGCTACACCTTC.

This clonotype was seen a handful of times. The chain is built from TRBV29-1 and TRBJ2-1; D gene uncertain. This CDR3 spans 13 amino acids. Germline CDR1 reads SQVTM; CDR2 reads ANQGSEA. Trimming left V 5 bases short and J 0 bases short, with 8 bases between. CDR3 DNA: TGCAGCGTTCAAAGAAGCTCCTACAATGAGCAGTTCTTC. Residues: CSVQRSSYNEQFF.

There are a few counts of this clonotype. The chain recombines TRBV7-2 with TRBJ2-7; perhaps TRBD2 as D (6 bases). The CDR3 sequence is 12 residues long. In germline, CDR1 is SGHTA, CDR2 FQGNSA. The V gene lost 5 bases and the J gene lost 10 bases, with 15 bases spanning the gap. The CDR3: CASSRTKFSQYF. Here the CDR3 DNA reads TGTGCCAGCAGCCGGACTAAATTCTCCCAGTACTTC.

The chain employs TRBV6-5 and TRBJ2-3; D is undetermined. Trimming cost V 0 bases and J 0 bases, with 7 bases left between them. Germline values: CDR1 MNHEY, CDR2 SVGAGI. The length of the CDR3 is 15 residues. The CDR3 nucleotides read TGTGCCAGCAGTTACTCGCGGTCTAGCACAGATACGCAGTATTTT. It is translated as CASSYSRSSTDTQYF.

The CDR3: CASSLVAVAHEQYF. Here the CDR3 DNA reads TGTGCCAGCAGCTTAGTGGCAGTCGCCCACGAGCAGTACTTC. The V call is TRBV7-9, the J call TRBJ2-7, with D unresolved. The CDR3 length is 14 residues. V shed 1 base and J shed 5 bases, with 12 bases lying between them. Per the germline V gene, CDR1 is SEHNR and CDR2 is FQNEAQ (reference sequence).

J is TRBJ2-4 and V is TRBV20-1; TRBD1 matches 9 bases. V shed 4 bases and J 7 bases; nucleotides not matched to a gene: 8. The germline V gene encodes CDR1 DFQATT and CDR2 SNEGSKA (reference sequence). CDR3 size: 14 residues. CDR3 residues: CSATLGTGTNIQYF. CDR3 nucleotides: TGCAGTGCTACCCTCGGGACAGGGACGAACATTCAGTACTTC.

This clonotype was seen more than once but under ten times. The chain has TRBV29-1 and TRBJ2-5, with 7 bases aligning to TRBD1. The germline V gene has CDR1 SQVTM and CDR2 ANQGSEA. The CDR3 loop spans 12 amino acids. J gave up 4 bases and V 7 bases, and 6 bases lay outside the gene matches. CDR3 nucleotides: TGCAGCGCCGGGACAGTCCGAGAGACCCAGTACTTC. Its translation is CSAGTVRETQYF. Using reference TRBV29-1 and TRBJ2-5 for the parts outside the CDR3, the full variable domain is SAVISQKPSRDICQRGTSLTIQCQVDSQVTMMFWYRQQPGQSLTLIATANQGSEATYESGFVIDKFPISRPNLTFSTLTVSNMSPEDSSIYLCSAGTVRETQYFGPGTRLLVL.

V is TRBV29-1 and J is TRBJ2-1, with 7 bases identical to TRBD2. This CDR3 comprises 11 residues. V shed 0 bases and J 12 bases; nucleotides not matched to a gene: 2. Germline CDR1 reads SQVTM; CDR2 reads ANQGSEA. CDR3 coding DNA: TGCAGCGTTGAAGACCCTAGCGGGCAGTTCTTC. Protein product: CSVEDPSGQFF.

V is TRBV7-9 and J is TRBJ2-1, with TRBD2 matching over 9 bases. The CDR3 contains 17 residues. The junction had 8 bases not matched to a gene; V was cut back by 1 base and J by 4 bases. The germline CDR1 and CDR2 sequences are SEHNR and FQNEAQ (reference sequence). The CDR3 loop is CASSLVPWREGYNEQFF. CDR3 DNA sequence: TGTGCCAGCAGCTTAGTCCCTTGGCGGGAGGGGTACAATGAGCAGTTCTTC.

Here the CDR3 DNA reads TGCGCCAGCAGCTTGGCGGGCAGGGAGGCCTATGGCTACACCTTC. Translation gives CASSLAGREAYGYTF. The rearrangement uses TRBV5-1 and TRBJ1-2, with D maybe TRBD1 (5 bases). The CDR3 extends over 15 amino acids. Germline V gene data show CDR1 as SGHRS and CDR2 as YFSETQ. V lost 0 bases, J lost 4 bases, and 13 bases lay in between.

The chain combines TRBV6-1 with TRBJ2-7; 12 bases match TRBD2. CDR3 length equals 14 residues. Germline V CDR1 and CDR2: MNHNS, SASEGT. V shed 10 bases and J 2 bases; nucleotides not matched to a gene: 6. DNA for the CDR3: TGTGCCACCCTCCCTAGCGGGAGGGCCTACGAGCAGTACTTC. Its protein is CATLPSGRAYEQYF.

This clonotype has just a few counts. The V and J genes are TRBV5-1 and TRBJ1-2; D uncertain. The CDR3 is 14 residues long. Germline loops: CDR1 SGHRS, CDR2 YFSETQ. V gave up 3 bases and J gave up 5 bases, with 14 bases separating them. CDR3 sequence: CASSYFAAEYGYTF. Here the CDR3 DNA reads TGCGCCAGCAGCTATTTTGCGGCAGAGTATGGCTACACCTTC.

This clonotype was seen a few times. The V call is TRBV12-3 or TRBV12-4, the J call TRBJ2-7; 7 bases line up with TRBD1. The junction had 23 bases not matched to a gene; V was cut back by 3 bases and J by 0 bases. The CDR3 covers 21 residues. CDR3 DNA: TGTGCCAGCAGTTTTAACCCACACAGGGGTTGGAGCGGCAATTACTCCTACGAGCAGTACTTC. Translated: CASSFNPHRGWSGNYSYEQYF.

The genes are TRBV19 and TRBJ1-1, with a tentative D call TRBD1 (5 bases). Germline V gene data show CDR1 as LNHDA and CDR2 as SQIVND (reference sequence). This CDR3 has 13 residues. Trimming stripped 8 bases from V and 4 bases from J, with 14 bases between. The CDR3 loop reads CASVFRVGTEAFF. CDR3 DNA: TGTGCCAGTGTATTCAGGGTGGGCACTGAAGCTTTCTTT.

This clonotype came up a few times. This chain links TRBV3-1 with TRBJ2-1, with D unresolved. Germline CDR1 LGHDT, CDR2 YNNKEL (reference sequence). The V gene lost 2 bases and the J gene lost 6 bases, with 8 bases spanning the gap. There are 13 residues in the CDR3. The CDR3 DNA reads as TGTGCCAGCAGCCAAACAACCTTCAATGAGCAGTTCTTC. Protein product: CASSQTTFNEQFF.

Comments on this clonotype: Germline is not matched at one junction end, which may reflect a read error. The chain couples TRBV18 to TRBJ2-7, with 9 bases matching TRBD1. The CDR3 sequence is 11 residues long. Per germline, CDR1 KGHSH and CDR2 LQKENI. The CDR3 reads CTSSPGTGMYF. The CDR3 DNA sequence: TGTACCAGCTCACCTGGGACAGGGATGTACTTC.

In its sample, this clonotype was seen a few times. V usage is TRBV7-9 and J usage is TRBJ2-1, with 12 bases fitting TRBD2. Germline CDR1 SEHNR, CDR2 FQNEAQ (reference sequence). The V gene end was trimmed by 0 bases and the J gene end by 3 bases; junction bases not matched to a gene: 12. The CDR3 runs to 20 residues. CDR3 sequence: CASSLAWTSGTHWLYNEQFF. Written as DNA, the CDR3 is TGTGCCAGCAGCTTAGCCTGGACTAGCGGGACCCATTGGCTCTACAATGAGCAGTTCTTC.

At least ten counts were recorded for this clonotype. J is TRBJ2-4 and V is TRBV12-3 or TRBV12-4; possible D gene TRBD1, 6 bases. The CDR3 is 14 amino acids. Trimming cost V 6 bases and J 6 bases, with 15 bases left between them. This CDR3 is CASSLRQALNIQYF. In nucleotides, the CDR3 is TGTGCCAGCAGCCTTCGACAGGCCCTAAACATTCAGTACTTC.